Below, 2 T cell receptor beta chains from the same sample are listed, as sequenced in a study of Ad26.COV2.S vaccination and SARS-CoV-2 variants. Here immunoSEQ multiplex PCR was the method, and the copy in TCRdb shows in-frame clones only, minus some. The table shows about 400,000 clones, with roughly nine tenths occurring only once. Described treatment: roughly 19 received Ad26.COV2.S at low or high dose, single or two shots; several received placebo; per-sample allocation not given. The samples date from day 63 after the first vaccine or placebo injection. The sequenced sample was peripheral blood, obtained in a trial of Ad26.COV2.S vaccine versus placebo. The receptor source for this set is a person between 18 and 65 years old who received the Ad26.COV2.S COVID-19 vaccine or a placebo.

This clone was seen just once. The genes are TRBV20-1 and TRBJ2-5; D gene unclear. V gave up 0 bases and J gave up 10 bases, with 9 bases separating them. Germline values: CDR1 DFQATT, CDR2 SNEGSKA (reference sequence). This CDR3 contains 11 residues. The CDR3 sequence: CSARDLGYQYF. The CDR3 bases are TGCAGTGCTAGAGATTTGGGGTACCAGTACTTC.

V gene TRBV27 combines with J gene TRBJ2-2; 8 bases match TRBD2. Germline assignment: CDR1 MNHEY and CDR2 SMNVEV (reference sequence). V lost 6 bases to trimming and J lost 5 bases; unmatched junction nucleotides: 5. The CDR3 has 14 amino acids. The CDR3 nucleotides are TGTGCCAGCAGCCGCACGGGAGGGACCGGGGAGCTGTTTTTT. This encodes CASSRTGGTGELFF.